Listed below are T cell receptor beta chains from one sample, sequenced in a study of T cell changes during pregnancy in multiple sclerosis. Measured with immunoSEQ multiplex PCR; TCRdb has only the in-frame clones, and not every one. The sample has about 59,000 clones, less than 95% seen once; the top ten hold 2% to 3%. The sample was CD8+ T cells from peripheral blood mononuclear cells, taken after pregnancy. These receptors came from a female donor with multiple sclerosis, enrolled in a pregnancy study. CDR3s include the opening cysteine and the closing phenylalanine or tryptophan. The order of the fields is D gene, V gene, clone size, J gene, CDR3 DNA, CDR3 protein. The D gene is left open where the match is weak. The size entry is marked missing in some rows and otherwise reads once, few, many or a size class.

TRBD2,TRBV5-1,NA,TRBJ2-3,TGCGCCAGCAGCTTTGGGCTAGCGGGATCAGATACGCAGTATTTT,CASSFGLAGSDTQYF
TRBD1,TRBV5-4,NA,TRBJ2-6,TGTGCCAGCAGCCCGGACAGGGGGAGGAACTCTGGGGCCAACGTCCTGACTTTC,CASSPDRGRNSGANVLTF
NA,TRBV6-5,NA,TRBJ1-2,TGTGCCAGCAGTTATGTCAGCAGGGATGGCTACACCTTC,CASSYVSRDGYTF
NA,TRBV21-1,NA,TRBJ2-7,TGTGCCAGCAGCAAAGAGGGGGCAGGGGCGGGCTACGAGCAGTACTTC,CASSKEGAGAGYEQYF
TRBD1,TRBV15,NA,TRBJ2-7,TGTGCCACCAGCAGCCAAAGACAGGGGAGCTCCTACGAGCAGTACTTC,CATSSQRQGSSYEQYF
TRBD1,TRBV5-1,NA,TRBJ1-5,TGCGCCAGCAGCTTACAGGGGGCTGTAGGTCAGCCCCAGCATTTT,CASSLQGAVGQPQHF
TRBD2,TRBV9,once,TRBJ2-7,TGTGCCAGCAGCGTAGCTACTAGCGGGAGTGACCTCTCCTACGAGCAGTACTTC,CASSVATSGSDLSYEQYF
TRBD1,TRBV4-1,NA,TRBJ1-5,TGCGCCAGCAGCCACATATTGAGGGGGCGAGCTCAGCCCCAGCATTTT,CASSHILRGRAQPQHF
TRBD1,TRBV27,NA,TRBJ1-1,TGTGCCAGCAGAACACAGGGGGTACTTGAAGCTTTCTTT,CASRTQGVLEAFF
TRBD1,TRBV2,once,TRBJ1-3,TGTGCCAGCAGTCCGGGACAGGGAGACTTCCGCGGAAACACCATATATTTT,CASSPGQGDFRGNTIYF
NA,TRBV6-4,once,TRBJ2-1,TGTGCCAGCAGCAACAGGGTTGGCTCCTACAATGAGCAGTTCTTC,CASSNRVGSYNEQFF
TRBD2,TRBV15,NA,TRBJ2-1,TGTGCCACCGCCGCGAGCGCGGGAGACTACAATGAGCAGTTCTTC,CATAASAGDYNEQFF
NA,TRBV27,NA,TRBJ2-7,TGTGCCAGCAGTTTTATTGAGGGATACGAGCAGTACTTC,CASSFIEGYEQYF
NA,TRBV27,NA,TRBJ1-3,TGTGCCAGCAGTTTATCGCGGTCCGGAAACACCATATATTTT,CASSLSRSGNTIYF
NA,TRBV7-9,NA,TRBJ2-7,TGTGCCAGCAGCTTAGGGGGCGCGGGGGAGCAGTACTTC,CASSLGGAGEQYF